What follows are 21 T cell receptor beta chains derived from one specimen sequenced in a study of T-cell memory formation after mild COVID-19. TCRdb re-analysed the 5' RACE reads in MiXCR, keeping a single row per CDR3 protein. The table lists about 140,000 distinct CDR3 sequences, 11% to 15% of them singletons. Sequences were obtained from PBMCs or a T cell subset sorted from them (not recorded which). The receptor set was obtained from an adult woman who had mild COVID-19 (a few samples of this study predate the infection). Cell type and time point are not known.

This clonotype was counted between two and nine times. In DNA, the CDR3 is TGTGCCAGCAGCCCCCTTAGCGGGCTATCCGGGGAGCTGTTTTTT. Translating it yields CASSPLSGLSGELFF. V usage is TRBV9 and J usage is TRBJ2-2; 7 nucleotides line up with TRBD2. Trimming took 4 bases from V and 6 from J; bases not matched to a gene: 9. The CDR3 sequence is 15 residues long. CDR1 is SGDLS and CDR2 is YYNGEE in the germline V gene.

This clonotype was found a few times. The CDR3 DNA reads TGTGCCAGCAGCCAAGATCCCCTAAGGAACACTGAAGCTTTCTTT. Translating it yields CASSQDPLRNTEAFF. The chain combines TRBV3-1 with TRBJ1-1; D not certain. The CDR3 extends over 15 amino acids. The germline V gene encodes CDR1 LGHDT and CDR2 YNNKEL (reference sequence). Deletions cut 0 bases from V and 1 base from J, with 9 bases between.

The J gene is TRBJ2-3, the V gene TRBV5-1, with D unresolved. The CDR3 loop spans 15 amino acids. V was clipped by 3 bases and J by 5 bases, with 16 bases between them. Germline CDR1 reads SGHRS; CDR2 reads YFSETQ. The CDR3 here is CASSSPRTSEDTQYF. Written as DNA, the CDR3 is TGCGCCAGCAGCTCCCCCCGCACCTCGGAAGATACGCAGTATTTT.

This clonotype was found a few times. The V and J genes are TRBV29-1 and TRBJ2-7, with unresolved D. Trimming left V 4 bases short and J 0 bases short, with 10 bases between. The CDR3 is 13 residues long. CDR1 is SQVTM and CDR2 is ANQGSEA in the germline V gene. The CDR3 sequence is CSVVAPTSYEQYF. For the CDR3, the DNA is TGCAGCGTTGTCGCACCAACCTCCTACGAGCAGTACTTC.

The chain links TRBV6-6 to TRBJ1-5; maybe TRBD1 (5 bases). This CDR3 has 14 residues. Trimming shortened V by 2 bases and J by 12 bases, and 17 bases separated the two germline ends. Germline V gives CDR1 MNHNY, CDR2 SVGAGI (reference sequence). CDR3 nucleotide sequence: TGTGCCAGCAGTTACCCCGCATCCAGGGCCGACCAGCATTTT. Protein sequence: CASSYPASRADQHF.

The genes are TRBV5-8 and TRBJ2-7; the D gene is possibly TRBD1 (6 bases). This CDR3 spans 14 amino acids. Trimming shortened V by 4 bases and J by 6 bases, and 17 bases separated the two germline ends. CDR1 is SGHTS and CDR2 is YDEGEE in the germline V gene. The CDR3 protein is CASSPQQGYLEQYF. DNA for the CDR3: TGTGCCAGCAGCCCCCAGCAGGGGTATCTCGAGCAGTACTTC. Full variable domain (missing parts from reference TRBV5-8 and TRBJ2-7): EAGVTQSPTHLIKTRGQQATLRCSPISGHTSVYWYQQALGLGLQFLLWYDEGEERNRGNFPPRFSGRQFPNYSSELNVNALELEDSALYLCASSPQQGYLEQYFGPGTRLTVT.

The chain combines TRBV7-6 with TRBJ1-5, with a weak D call TRBD1 (6 bases). Germline CDR1 SGHVS, CDR2 FNYEAQ. The CDR3 has 14 amino acids. The V end was cut by 4 bases, the J end by 7 bases, with 14 bases between. The CDR3 reads CASSSEGGIQPQHF. CDR3 in DNA: TGTGCCAGCAGCTCCGAGGGGGGAATCCAGCCCCAGCATTTT.

This clonotype was counted a few times. The genes are TRBV29-1 and TRBJ2-2; D call uncertain. Germline values: CDR1 SQVTM, CDR2 ANQGSEA. The CDR3 consists of 11 residues. Trimming stripped 7 bases from V and 3 bases from J, with 6 bases between. In DNA, the CDR3 is TGCAGCGGGTTGGACACCGGGGAGCTGTTTTTT. It specifies CSGLDTGELFF.

This clonotype appeared once. V is TRBV7-9 and J is TRBJ2-7, with unresolved D. Germline-derived CDR1 and CDR2 are SEHNR and FQNEAQ (reference sequence). The CDR3 loop spans 11 amino acids. Trimming pared 5 bases from V and 7 bases from J, leaving 9 bases between. The CDR3 here is CASSPRGEQYF. CDR3 in DNA: TGTGCCAGCAGCCCTAGAGGAGAGCAGTACTTC.

This clonotype has just a few counts. The V call is TRBV18, the J call TRBJ1-2; 7 bases map to TRBD1. The trim removed 5 bases at V and 6 bases at J, leaving 12 bases unmatched. This CDR3 contains 15 residues. In germline, CDR1 is KGHSH, CDR2 LQKENI. CDR3: CASSAPGQPIHGYTF. The CDR3 DNA sequence: TGTGCCAGCTCAGCGCCGGGACAGCCGATTCATGGCTACACCTTC.

The chain links TRBV6-1 to TRBJ1-5; maybe TRBD1 (6 bases). V lost 10 bases, J lost 2 bases, and 21 bases lay in between. This CDR3 has 16 residues. Per germline, CDR1 MNHNS and CDR2 SASEGT. The CDR3 DNA reads TGTGCCACCCTGGGCCTGGATGGGGGCGGCAATCAGCCCCAGCATTTT. Translated: CATLGLDGGGNQPQHF.

In its sample, this clonotype was seen a few times. The rearrangement uses TRBV5-8 and TRBJ1-1; 7 bases agree with TRBD1. This CDR3 is 14 amino acids long. Per germline, CDR1 SGHTS and CDR2 YDEGEE. V lost 4 bases, J lost 0 bases, and 3 bases stayed unmatched. Here the CDR3 reads CASSRDRMNTEAFF. CDR3 bases: TGTGCCAGCAGCCGGGACAGAATGAACACTGAAGCTTTCTTT. Complete variable domain (other parts from reference TRBV5-8 and TRBJ1-1): EAGVTQSPTHLIKTRGQQATLRCSPISGHTSVYWYQQALGLGLQFLLWYDEGEERNRGNFPPRFSGRQFPNYSSELNVNALELEDSALYLCASSRDRMNTEAFFGQGTRLTVV.

This clonotype was detected a few times. This chain links TRBV7-9 with TRBJ2-1, with 8 bases identical to TRBD2. The CDR3 covers 18 residues. CDR1 is SEHNR and CDR2 is FQNEAQ in the germline V gene (reference sequence). V dropped 4 bases and J dropped 10; count of bases not matched to a gene: 21. The CDR3 spells CASSSLGTTSGPNSEQFF. CDR3 bases: TGTGCCAGCAGCTCCCTGGGGACTACTAGCGGACCTAATTCAGAGCAGTTCTTC.

The chain couples TRBV7-6 to TRBJ2-3; TRBD2 matches at 11 bases. Trimming took 0 bases from V and 1 from J; bases not matched to a gene: 9. This CDR3 region has 19 residues. Germline CDR1 SGHVS, CDR2 FNYEAQ. The CDR3 bases are TGTGCCAGCAGCTTAGCGGCGATAGCGGGAGGGGCGGGCACAGATACGCAGTATTTT. It is translated as CASSLAAIAGGAGTDTQYF.

This clonotype was counted only a few times. V is TRBV24-1 and J is TRBJ2-5, with 8 bases identical to TRBD1. The CDR3 runs 17 residues. V was clipped by 4 bases and J by 4 bases; unmatched bases: 13. CDR1 and CDR2 (germline): KGHDR, SFDVKD. CDR3 in DNA: TGTGCCACCAGTGACCCCATTGCAGGACAGGGTGCAGAGACCCAGTACTTC. Protein sequence: CATSDPIAGQGAETQYF.

This clonotype was observed a handful of times. This chain connects TRBV2 to TRBJ2-7; possibly TRBD1 for D (5 bases). Per the germline V gene, CDR1 is SNHLY and CDR2 is FYNNEI. The length of the CDR3 is 16 residues. V lost 2 bases to trimming and J lost 3 bases, with 17 bases between them. CDR3 in DNA: TGTGCCAGCAGTGAAATGTGGGGAAAGGGGCTCTACGAGCAGTACTTC. This codes for CASSEMWGKGLYEQYF.

In its sample, this clonotype was seen a few times. This chain joins TRBV6-2 or TRBV6-3 and TRBJ2-1; D might be TRBD2 (6 bases). CDR3 size: 14 residues. Germline CDR1 and CDR2: MNHEY and SVGEGT. The V end was cut by 7 bases, the J end by 6 bases, with 16 bases between. The CDR3 region is CASTLLYGGNEQFF. In DNA, the CDR3 is TGTGCCAGCACCCTCCTCTACGGGGGCAATGAGCAGTTCTTC.

CDR3: CASSYFGDRAYEQYF. CDR3 nucleotide sequence: TGTGCCAGCAGTTACTTCGGGGATCGAGCCTACGAGCAGTACTTC. The gene calls are TRBV6-5 and TRBJ2-7, with TRBD2 as a possible D gene (5 bases). Germline-derived CDR1 and CDR2 are MNHEY and SVGAGI. The V gene lost 1 base and the J gene lost 2 bases, with 12 bases spanning the gap. CDR3 length equals 15 residues.

The V and J genes are TRBV4-3 and TRBJ1-2; no clear D. The CDR3 contains 15 residues. The V and J ends lost 2 bases and 8 bases respectively, with 18 bases between them. CDR1 and CDR2 (germline): LGHNA, YSLEER. The CDR3 here is CASSQSFGVLGGYTF. CDR3 bases: TGCGCCAGCAGCCAAAGTTTTGGGGTGTTAGGGGGCTACACCTTC.

This clonotype was detected many times. CDR3 bases: TGCGCCAGCAGTGGCGGGACTTCCTACAATGAGCAGTTCTTC. Translating it yields CASSGGTSYNEQFF. J is TRBJ2-1 and V is TRBV10-2, with a possible D match to TRBD2 (6 bases). Trimming took 4 bases from V and 1 from J, leaving 8 bases between them. Germline lookup yields CDR1 WSHSY and CDR2 SAAADI. CDR3 length: 14 amino acids.

The gene calls are TRBV6-5 and TRBJ2-7; 9 bases are a match to TRBD2. Germline CDR1 and CDR2: MNHEY and SVGAGI. The trim removed 1 base at V and 7 bases at J, leaving 8 bases unmatched. The CDR3 contains 15 residues. The CDR3 DNA reads TGTGCCAGCAGTTACTGGCTAGCGGGGCAGTGGGAGCAGTACTTC. Its translation: CASSYWLAGQWEQYF.